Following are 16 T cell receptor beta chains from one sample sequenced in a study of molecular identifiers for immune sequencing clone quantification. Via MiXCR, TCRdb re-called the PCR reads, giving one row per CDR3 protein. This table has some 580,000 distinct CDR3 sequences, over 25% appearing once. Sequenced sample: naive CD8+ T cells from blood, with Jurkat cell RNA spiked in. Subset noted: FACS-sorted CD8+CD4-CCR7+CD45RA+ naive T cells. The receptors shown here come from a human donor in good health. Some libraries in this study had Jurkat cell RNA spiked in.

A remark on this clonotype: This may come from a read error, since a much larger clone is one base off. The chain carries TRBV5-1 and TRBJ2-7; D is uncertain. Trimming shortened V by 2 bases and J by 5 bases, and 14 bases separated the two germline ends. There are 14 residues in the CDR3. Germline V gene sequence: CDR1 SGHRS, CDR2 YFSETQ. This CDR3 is CASSLDFQRDEQYF. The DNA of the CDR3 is TGCGCCAGCAGCTTAGACTTCCAACGGGACGAGCAGTACTTC.

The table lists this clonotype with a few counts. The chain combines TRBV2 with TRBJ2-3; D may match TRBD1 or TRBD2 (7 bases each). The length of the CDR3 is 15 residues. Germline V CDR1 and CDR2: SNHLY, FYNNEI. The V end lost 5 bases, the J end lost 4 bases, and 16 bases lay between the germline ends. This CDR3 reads CASSWTGGGADTQYF. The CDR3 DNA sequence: TGTGCCAGCAGTTGGACAGGTGGGGGGGCAGATACGCAGTATTTT.

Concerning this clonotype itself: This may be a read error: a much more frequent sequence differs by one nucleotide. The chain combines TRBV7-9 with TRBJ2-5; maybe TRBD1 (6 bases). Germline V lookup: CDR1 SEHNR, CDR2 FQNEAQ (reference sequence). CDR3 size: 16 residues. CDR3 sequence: CASSLATGGYQEPQYF. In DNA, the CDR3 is TGTGCCAGCAGCTTAGCGACAGGCGGGTACCAAGAGCCCCAGTACTTC.

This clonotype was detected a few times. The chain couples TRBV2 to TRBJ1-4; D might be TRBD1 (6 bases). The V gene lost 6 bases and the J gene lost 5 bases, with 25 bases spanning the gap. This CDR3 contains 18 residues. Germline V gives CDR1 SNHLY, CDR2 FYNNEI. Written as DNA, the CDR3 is TGTGCCAGCAGCTTGGGACTAGGTGACCCAGGGGTAAATGAAAAACTGTTTTTT. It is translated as CASSLGLGDPGVNEKLFF.

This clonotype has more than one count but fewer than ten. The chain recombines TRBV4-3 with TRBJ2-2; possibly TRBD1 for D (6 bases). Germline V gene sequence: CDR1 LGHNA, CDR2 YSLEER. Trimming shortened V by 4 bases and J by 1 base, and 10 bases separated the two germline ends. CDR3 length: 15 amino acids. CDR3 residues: CASSPGGRNTGELFF. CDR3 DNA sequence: TGCGCCAGCAGCCCTGGGGGCCGGAACACCGGGGAGCTGTTTTTT.

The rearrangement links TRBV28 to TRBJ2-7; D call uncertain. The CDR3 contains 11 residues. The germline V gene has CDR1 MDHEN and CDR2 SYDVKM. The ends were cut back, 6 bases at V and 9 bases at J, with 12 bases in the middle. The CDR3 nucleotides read TGTGCCAGCAGCCCTGCAGATGGGCAGTACTTC. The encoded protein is CASSPADGQYF. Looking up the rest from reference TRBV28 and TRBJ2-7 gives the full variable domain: DVKVTQSSRYLVKRTGEKVFLECVQDMDHENMFWYRQDPGLGLRLIYFSYDVKMKEKGDIPEGYSVSREKKERFSLILESASTNQTSMYLCASSPADGQYFGPGTRLTVT.

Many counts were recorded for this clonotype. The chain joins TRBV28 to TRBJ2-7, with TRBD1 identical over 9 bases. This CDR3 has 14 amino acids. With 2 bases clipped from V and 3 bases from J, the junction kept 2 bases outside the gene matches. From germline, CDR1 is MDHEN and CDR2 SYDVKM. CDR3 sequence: CASSLMTGGYEQYF. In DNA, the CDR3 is TGTGCCAGCAGTTTAATGACAGGGGGCTACGAGCAGTACTTC.

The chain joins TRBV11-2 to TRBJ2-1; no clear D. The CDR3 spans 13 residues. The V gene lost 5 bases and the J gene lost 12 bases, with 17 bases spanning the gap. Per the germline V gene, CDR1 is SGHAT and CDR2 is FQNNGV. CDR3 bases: TGTGCCAGCAGCCTATACCAGGCCTTCGGGCAGTTCTTC. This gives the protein CASSLYQAFGQFF.

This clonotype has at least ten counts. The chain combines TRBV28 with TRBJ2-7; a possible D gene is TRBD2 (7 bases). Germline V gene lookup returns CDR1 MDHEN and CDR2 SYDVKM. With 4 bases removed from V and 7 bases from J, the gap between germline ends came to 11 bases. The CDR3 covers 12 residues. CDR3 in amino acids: CASSWGGGEQYF. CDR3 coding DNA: TGTGCCAGCAGTTGGGGGGGCGGTGAGCAGTACTTC.

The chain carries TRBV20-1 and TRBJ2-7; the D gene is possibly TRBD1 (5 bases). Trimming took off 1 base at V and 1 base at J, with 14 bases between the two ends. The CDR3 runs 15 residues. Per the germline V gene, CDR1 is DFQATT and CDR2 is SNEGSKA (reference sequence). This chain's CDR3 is CSARAMDKPSYEQYF. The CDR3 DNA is TGCAGTGCTAGAGCCATGGACAAGCCATCCTACGAGCAGTACTTC.

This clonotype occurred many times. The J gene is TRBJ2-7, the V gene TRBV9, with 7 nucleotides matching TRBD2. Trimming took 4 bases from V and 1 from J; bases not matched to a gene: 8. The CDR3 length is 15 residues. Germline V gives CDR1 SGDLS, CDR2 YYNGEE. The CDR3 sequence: CASSPTGTNSYEQYF. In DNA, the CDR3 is TGTGCCAGCAGCCCCACCGGGACTAATTCCTACGAGCAGTACTTC.

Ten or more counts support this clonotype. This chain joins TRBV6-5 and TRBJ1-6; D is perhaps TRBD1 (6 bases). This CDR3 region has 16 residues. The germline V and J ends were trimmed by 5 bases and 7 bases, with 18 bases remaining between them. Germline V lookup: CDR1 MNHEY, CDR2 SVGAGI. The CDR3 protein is CASSSTTGYLNSPLHF. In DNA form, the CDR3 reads TGTGCCAGCAGTAGCACGACAGGATATTTGAATTCACCCCTCCACTTT.

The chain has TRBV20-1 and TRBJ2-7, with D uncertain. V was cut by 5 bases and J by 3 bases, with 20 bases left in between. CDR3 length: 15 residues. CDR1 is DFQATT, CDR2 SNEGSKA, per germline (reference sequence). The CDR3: CSARPSQALGYEQYF. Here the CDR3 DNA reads TGCAGTGCTCGTCCAAGTCAGGCGTTGGGCTACGAGCAGTACTTC.

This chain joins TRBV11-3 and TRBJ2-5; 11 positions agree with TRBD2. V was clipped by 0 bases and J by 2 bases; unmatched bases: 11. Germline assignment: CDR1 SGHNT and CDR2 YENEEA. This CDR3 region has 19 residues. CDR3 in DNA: TGTGCCAGCAGCTTAGACTCCGGACCCGGGACTAGCGGACAAGAGACCCAGTACTTC. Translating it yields CASSLDSGPGTSGQETQYF.

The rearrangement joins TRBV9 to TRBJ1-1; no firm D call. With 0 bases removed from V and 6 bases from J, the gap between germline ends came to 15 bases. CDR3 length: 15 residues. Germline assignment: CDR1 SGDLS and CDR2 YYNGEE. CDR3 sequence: CASSVVTHVGAEAFF. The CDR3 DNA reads TGTGCCAGCAGCGTAGTGACCCACGTAGGCGCTGAAGCTTTCTTT.

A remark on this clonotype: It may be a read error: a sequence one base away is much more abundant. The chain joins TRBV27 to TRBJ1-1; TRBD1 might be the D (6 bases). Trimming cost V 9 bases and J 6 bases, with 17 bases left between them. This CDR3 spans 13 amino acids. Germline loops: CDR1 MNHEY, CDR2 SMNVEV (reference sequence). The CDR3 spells CARRLQGRAEAFF. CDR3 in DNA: TGTGCCAGAAGATTACAGGGTAGGGCTGAAGCTTTCTTT.